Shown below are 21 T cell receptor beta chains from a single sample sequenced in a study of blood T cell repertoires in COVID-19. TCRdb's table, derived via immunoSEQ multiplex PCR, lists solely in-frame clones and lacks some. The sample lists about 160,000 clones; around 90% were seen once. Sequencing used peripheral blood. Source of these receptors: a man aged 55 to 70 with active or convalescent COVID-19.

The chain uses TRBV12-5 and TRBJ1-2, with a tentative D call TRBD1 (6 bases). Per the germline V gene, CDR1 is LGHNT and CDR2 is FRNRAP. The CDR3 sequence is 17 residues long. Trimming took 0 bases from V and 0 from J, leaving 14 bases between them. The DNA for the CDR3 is TGTGCTAGTGGTTTGGTACAGGGATGGGGCGCTAACTATGGCTACACCTTC. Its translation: CASGLVQGWGANYGYTF.

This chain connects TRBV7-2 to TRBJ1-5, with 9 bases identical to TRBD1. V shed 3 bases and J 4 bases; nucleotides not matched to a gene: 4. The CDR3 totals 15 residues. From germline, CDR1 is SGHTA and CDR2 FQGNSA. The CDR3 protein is CASSLIQGANQPQHF. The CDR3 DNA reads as TGTGCCAGCAGCTTGATACAGGGGGCAAATCAGCCCCAGCATTTT.

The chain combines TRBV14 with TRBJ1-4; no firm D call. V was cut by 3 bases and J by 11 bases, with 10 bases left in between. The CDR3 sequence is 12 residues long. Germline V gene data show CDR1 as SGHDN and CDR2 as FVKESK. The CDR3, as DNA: TGTGCCAGCAGCCAGGAGCCGCGGAAACTGTTTTTT. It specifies CASSQEPRKLFF.

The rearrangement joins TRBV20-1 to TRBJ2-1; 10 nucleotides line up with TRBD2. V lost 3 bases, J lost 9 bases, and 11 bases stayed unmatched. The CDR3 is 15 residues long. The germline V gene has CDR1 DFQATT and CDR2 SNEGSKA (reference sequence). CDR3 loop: CSASFLAGARGEQFF. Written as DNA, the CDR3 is TGCAGTGCTAGTTTCCTAGCGGGAGCGAGAGGTGAGCAGTTCTTC.

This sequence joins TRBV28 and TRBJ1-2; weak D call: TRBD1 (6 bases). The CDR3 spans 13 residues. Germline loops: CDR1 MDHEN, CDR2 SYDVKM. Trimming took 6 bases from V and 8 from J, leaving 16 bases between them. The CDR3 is CASRRQVGLGYTF. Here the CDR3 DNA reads TGTGCCAGCAGAAGACAGGTTGGATTGGGCTACACCTTC.

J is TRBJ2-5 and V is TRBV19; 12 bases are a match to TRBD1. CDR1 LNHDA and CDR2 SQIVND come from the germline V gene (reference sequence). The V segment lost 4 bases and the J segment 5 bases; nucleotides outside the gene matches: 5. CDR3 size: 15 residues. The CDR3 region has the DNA TGTGCCAGTAGTAGGGGACAGGGGGCGGGGGAGACCCAGTACTTC. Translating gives CASSRGQGAGETQYF.

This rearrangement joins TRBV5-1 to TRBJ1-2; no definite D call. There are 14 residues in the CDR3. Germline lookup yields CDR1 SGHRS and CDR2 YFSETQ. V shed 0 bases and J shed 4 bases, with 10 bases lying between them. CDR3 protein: CASSLDSPSYGYTF. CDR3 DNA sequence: TGCGCCAGCAGCTTGGACAGCCCGAGCTATGGCTACACCTTC. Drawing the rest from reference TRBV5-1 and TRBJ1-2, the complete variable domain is KAGVTQTPRYLIKTRGQQVTLSCSPISGHRSVSWYQQTPGQGLQFLFEYFSETQRNKGNFPGRFSGRQFSNSRSEMNVSTLELGDSALYLCASSLDSPSYGYTFGSGTRLTVV.

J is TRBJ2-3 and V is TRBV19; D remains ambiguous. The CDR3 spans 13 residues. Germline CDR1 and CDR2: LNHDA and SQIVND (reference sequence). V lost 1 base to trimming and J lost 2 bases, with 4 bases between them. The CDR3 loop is CASSIVNTDTQYF. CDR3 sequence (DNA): TGTGCCAGTAGTATAGTAAACACAGATACGCAGTATTTT. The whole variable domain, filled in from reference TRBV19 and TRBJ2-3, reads DGGITQSPKYLFRKEGQNVTLSCEQNLNHDAMYWYRQDPGQGLRLIYYSQIVNDFQKGDIAEGYSVSREKKESFPLTVTSAQKNPTAFYLCASSIVNTDTQYFGPGTRLTVL.

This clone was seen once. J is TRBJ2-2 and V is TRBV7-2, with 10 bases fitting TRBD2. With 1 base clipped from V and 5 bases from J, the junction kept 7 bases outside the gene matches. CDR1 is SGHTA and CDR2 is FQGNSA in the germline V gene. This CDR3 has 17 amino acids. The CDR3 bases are TGTGCCAGCAGCTTAGTAGCGGGAGGTGGGGGGACCGGGGAGCTGTTTTTT. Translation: CASSLVAGGGGTGELFF.

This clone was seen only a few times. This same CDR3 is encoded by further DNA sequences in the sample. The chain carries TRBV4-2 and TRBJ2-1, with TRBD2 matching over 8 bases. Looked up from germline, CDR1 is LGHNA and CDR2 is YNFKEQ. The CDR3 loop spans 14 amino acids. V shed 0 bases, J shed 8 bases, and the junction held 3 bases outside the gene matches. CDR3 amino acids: CASSQDRTSHEQFF. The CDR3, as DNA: TGTGCCAGCAGCCAAGATCGGACTAGCCATGAGCAGTTCTTC.

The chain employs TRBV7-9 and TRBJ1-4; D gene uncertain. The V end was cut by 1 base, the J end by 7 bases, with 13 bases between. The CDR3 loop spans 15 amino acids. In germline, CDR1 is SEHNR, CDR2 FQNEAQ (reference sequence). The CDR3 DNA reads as TGTGCCAGCAGCTTAGGCGCAGGCCCATTTGAAAAACTGTTTTTT. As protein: CASSLGAGPFEKLFF. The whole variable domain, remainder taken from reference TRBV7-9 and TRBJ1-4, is DTGVSQNPRHKITKRGQNVTFRCDPISEHNRLYWYRQTLGQGPEFLTYFQNEAQLEKSRLLSDRFSAERPKGSFSTLEIQRTEQGDSAMYLCASSLGAGPFEKLFFGSGTQLSVL.

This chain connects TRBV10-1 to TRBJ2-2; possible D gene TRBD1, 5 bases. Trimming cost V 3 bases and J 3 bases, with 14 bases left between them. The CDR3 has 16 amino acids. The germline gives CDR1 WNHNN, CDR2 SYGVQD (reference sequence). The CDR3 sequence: CASSDPGQGDTGELFF. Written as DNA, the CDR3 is TGCGCCAGCAGTGATCCAGGCCAAGGGGACACCGGGGAGCTGTTTTTT.

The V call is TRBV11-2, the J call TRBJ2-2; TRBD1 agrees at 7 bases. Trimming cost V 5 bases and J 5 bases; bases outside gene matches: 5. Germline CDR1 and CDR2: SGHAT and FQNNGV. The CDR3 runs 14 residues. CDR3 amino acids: CASSLKQGTGELFF. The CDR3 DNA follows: TGTGCCAGCAGCCTAAAACAGGGGACCGGGGAGCTGTTTTTT.

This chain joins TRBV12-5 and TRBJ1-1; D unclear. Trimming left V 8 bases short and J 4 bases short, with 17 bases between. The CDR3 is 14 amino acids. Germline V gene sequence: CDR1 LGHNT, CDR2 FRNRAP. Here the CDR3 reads CASTRPLVATEAFF. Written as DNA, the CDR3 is TGTGCTAGTACTCGACCTCTAGTTGCCACTGAAGCTTTCTTT.

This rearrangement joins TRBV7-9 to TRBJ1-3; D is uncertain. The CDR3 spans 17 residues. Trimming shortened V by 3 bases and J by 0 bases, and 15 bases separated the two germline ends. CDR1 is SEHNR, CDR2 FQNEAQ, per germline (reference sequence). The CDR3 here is CASSLAKEGLSGNTIYF. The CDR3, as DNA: TGTGCCAGCAGCTTGGCAAAGGAGGGCCTCTCTGGAAACACCATATATTTT. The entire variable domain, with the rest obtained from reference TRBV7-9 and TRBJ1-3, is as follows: DTGVSQNPRHKITKRGQNVTFRCDPISEHNRLYWYRQTLGQGPEFLTYFQNEAQLEKSRLLSDRFSAERPKGSFSTLEIQRTEQGDSAMYLCASSLAKEGLSGNTIYFGEGSWLTVV.

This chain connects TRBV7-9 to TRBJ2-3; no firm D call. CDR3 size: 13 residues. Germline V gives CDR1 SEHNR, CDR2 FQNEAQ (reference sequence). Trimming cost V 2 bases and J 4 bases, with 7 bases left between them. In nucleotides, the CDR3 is TGTGCCAGCAGCTTAAAATTCGCAGATACGCAGTATTTT. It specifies CASSLKFADTQYF.

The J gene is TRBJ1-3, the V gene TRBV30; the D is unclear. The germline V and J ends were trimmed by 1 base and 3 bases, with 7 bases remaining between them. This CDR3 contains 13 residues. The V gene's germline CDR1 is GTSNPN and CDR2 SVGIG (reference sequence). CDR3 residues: CAWSAGYGNTIYF. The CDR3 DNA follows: TGTGCCTGGAGTGCCGGTTATGGAAACACCATATATTTT.

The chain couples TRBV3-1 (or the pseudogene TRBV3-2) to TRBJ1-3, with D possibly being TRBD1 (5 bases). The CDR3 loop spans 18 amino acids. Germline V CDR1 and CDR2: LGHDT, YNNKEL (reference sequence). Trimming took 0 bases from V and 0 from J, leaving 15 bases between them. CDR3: CASSQDRASGYSGNTIYF. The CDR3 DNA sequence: TGTGCCAGCAGCCAAGATCGGGCTTCAGGGTACTCTGGAAACACCATATATTTT.

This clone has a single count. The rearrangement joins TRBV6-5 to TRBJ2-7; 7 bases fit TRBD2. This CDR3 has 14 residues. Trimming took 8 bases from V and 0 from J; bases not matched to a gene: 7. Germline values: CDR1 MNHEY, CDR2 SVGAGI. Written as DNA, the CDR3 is TGTGCCAGCCGGGGAGGGACGGCCTCCTACGAGCAGTACTTC. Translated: CASRGGTASYEQYF.

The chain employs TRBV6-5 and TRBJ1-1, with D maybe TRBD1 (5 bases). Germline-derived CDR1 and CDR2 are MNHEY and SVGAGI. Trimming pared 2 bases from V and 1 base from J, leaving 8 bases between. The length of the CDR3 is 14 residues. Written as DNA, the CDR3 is TGTGCCAGCAGTTACCTCGGACAGAACACTGAAGCTTTCTTT. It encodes CASSYLGQNTEAFF.

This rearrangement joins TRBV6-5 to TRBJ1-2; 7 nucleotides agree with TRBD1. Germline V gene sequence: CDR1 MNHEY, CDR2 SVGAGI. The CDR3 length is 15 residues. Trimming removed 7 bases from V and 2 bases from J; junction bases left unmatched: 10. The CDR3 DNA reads TGTGCCAGCACCAGGGGGTCTCACCAAAACTATGGCTACACCTTC. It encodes CASTRGSHQNYGYTF.